The entry below gives a single T cell receptor beta chain sequence along with its context. It lacks a known antigen. Nothing much larger sits one base from this clone, and base qualities are not available. V and J are truncated by 6 bases and 1 base respectively, leaving an intervening sequence of 7 bases. There are 12 amino acids in the CDR3, from cysteine to phenylalanine inclusive. The sequence is cut down to CDR3 DNA, 36 bases in frame from base 1. CDR1 and CDR2 are drawn from the germline V gene: SNHLY, FYNNEI. This sample was included in a study of cytomegalovirus exposure and HLA in healthy donors (dated by TCRdb to 2016 to 2017). For the study in its entirety: According to a later analysis, the 120 or so validation repertoires were produced on the same platform as the 600 to 850 repertoires of the first cohort. The study aimed to test whether cataloging public T cell receptors could reveal signatures of past pathogen exposure. Besides the first cohort of roughly 660 subjects, a separate validation cohort made up of 120 different subjects was used. To predict cytomegalovirus infection status, the study combined high-throughput TCR immunosequencing, statistical association of individual TCRs with disease status, and machine learning. What the work shows at the level of the full study, not this receptor alone: The authors suggested that the approach could potentially be generalized to other disease states and immunological phenotypes. A later analysis lacked HLA typing for the validation cohort, so it scored co-occurrence in that cohort across all 110 or so repertoires. In vitro tests confirmed that a few of the cytomegalovirus-associated TCR beta chains recognize cytomegalovirus antigens. In a later analysis, TCRs clustered in the first cohort were found to also tend to co-occur in the approximately 120 validation repertoires, with 85% to 95% of cluster scores above 0. In both the original and validation cohorts, the classifier was reported to diagnose cytomegalovirus status with high specificity and sensitivity. The study gave a list of roughly 150 TCR beta chains associated with cytomegalovirus. Across donors, most TCR sequences were observed very rarely, whereas some public TCRs were present in many individuals.

Receptor libraries were prepared by the immunoSEQ multiplex PCR assay. For the original study's pipeline: A statistical classification framework was built for diagnosing cytomegalovirus status from the catalog of TCR beta chain sequences. TCRdb retrieved this table from immuneACCESS and kept in-frame rearrangements only. Not all clones are present; in checked studies, unresolved V genes account for under half, and no reason is known for the remainder. V and J calls and clone size are as listed in that table; D and trimming were resolved from the DNA. This sample lists about 140,000 clones; approximately 94% were detected once. Jointly, the top ten make up less than 2% of the sample. Separate from the roughly 630-subject first cohort, the validation cohort of roughly 130 subjects was the group to which the donors belonged.

The clonotype was recovered from a young man in good health and CMV-seropositive. Sequencing was performed on PBMCs. The V and J genes are TRBV2 and TRBJ2-7; the D region possibly corresponds to TRBD1 (6 bases align). The DNA sequence follows: TGTGCCAGCAGAGGGGGTTCCTACGAGCAGTACTTC. Protein translation: CASRGGSYEQYF.